The present entry profiles one TCR beta chain with its context. This CDR3 contains 16 residues. The V and J ends lost 2 bases and 5 bases respectively, with 20 bases between them. From germline, CDR1 is SGHRS and CDR2 YFSETQ. Reverse transcription used 0.5 to 1 ug RNA and random hexamers. TCR beta CDR3 was amplified by immunoSEQ multiplex PCR. This amplification extended across 54 Vbeta and 13 Jbeta segments. TCRdb re-analysed the immunoSEQ multiplex PCR reads in MiXCR, keeping a single row per CDR3 protein. This sample has 400,000 or so distinct CDR3 sequences, with more than 80% found just once. TCR beta was sequenced from blood CD8+ and CD4+ T cells. Treatment-naive patients with stable or active relapsing-remitting disease were the multiple sclerosis controls. The CD8+ and CD4+ T cells were isolated magnetically using a negative isolation approach, whereas the TEMRA cells were enriched by FACS.

These data originate in a study of CD8 T cells in Susac syndrome. This clonotype was sampled from a human donor with multiple sclerosis. Material: CD8+ T cells from PBMCs. This chain links TRBV5-1 with TRBJ2-7; the D gene is possibly TRBD2 (5 bases). This CDR3 is CASSLERVGEWHEQYF. CDR3 in DNA: TGCGCCAGCAGCTTAGAACGAGTGGGAGAGTGGCACGAGCAGTACTTC. Using reference TRBV5-1 and TRBJ2-7 for the parts outside the CDR3, the full variable domain is KAGVTQTPRYLIKTRGQQVTLSCSPISGHRSVSWYQQTPGQGLQFLFEYFSETQRNKGNFPGRFSGRQFSNSRSEMNVSTLELGDSALYLCASSLERVGEWHEQYFGPGTRLTVT.